Listed below are T cell receptor beta chains from one sample, sequenced in a study of control samples from healthy donors and cancer patients. Assay: immunoSEQ multiplex PCR; the TCRdb copy retains only in-frame clones and omits some. The sample carries some 95,000 clones, 70% to 80% recorded once. Source material: blood. All receptors derive from a woman in her twenties or thirties in good health. Each CDR3 is given with its conserved first and last residue. Fields, in order: D gene, V gene, clone size, J gene, CDR3 DNA, CDR3 protein. The D gene is left open where the match is weak. Clone size, where shown, is once, few, many, or a class for clones that have expanded.

D gene: TRBD1; V gene: TRBV5-4; clone size: few; J gene: TRBJ1-3; CDR3 DNA: TGTGCCAGCAGCTATCAGGGGGCGTCAGGAAACACCATATATTTT; CDR3 protein: CASSYQGASGNTIYF
D gene: TRBD1; V gene: TRBV5-1; clone size: .; J gene: TRBJ1-1; CDR3 DNA: TGCGCCAGCAGCTACGGGACAGGGGGCTGGACTGAAGCTTTCTTT; CDR3 protein: CASSYGTGGWTEAFF
D gene: TRBD1; V gene: TRBV19; clone size: once; J gene: TRBJ1-2; CDR3 DNA: TGTGCCTCCCAAAGCGGGACAGGGGTTAACTATGGCTACACCTTC; CDR3 protein: CASQSGTGVNYGYTF
D gene: .; V gene: TRBV11-2; clone size: few; J gene: TRBJ2-2; CDR3 DNA: TGTGCCAGCAGCTTAAGGTGGCGGCTCGGGGAGCTGTTTTTT; CDR3 protein: CASSLRWRLGELFF
D gene: TRBD1; V gene: TRBV18; clone size: .; J gene: TRBJ1-2; CDR3 DNA: TGTGCCAGCTCACCACTTCCGACAGGGAACTATGGCTACACCTTC; CDR3 protein: CASSPLPTGNYGYTF
D gene: .; V gene: TRBV24-1; clone size: .; J gene: TRBJ1-4; CDR3 DNA: TGTGCCACCAGTGTAGGAGGGACTAATGAAAAACTGTTTTTT; CDR3 protein: CATSVGGTNEKLFF
D gene: .; V gene: TRBV9; clone size: .; J gene: TRBJ2-3; CDR3 DNA: TGTGCCAGCAGCGTACTGAGGGGGAACACAGATACGCAGTATTTT; CDR3 protein: CASSVLRGNTDTQYF
D gene: TRBD2; V gene: TRBV5-1; clone size: once; J gene: TRBJ2-5; CDR3 DNA: TGCGCCAGCAGCTTCCCCTCAGCGGGGGGAGAGACCCAGTACTTC; CDR3 protein: CASSFPSAGGETQYF
D gene: .; V gene: TRBV21-1; clone size: .; J gene: TRBJ2-7; CDR3 DNA: TGTGCCAGCAGCAACCCACCCCAGGGAAAAGGGGAGCAGTACTTC; CDR3 protein: CASSNPPQGKGEQYF
D gene: .; V gene: TRBV18; clone size: .; J gene: TRBJ1-5; CDR3 DNA: TGTGCCAGCTCACCCCAGCGGGGCAGCAATCAGCCCCAGCATTTT; CDR3 protein: CASSPQRGSNQPQHF
D gene: .; V gene: TRBV5-1; clone size: .; J gene: TRBJ1-1; CDR3 DNA: TGCGCCAGCAGCAGGGCCGCTATGAACACTGAAGCTTTCTTT; CDR3 protein: CASSRAAMNTEAFF
D gene: .; V gene: TRBV28; clone size: .; J gene: TRBJ1-5; CDR3 DNA: TGTGCCAGCAGGCACGGGGGATCTGATCAGCCCCAGCATTTT; CDR3 protein: CASRHGGSDQPQHF
D gene: .; V gene: TRBV18; clone size: .; J gene: TRBJ2-1; CDR3 DNA: TGTGCCAGCTCACCCGGGCTCAGCCTAGCTTACAATGAGCAGTTCTTC; CDR3 protein: CASSPGLSLAYNEQFF
D gene: .; V gene: TRBV11-1; clone size: .; J gene: TRBJ1-6; CDR3 DNA: TGTGCCAGCAGCCCACCGGGCACAAATTCACCCCTCCACTTT; CDR3 protein: CASSPPGTNSPLHF
D gene: .; V gene: TRBV19; clone size: .; J gene: TRBJ1-1; CDR3 DNA: TGTGCCAGTAGTTCCGGGACGGGGAACACTGAAGCTTTCTTT; CDR3 protein: CASSSGTGNTEAFF
D gene: .; V gene: TRBV19; clone size: .; J gene: TRBJ1-2; CDR3 DNA: TGTGCCAGTAGTATAGCTGGGGGAGCATATGGCTACACCTTC; CDR3 protein: CASSIAGGAYGYTF
D gene: .; V gene: TRBV11-2; clone size: .; J gene: TRBJ2-3; CDR3 DNA: TGTGCCAGCAGCTTAGGCGTGATAGATACGCAGTATTTT; CDR3 protein: CASSLGVIDTQYF
D gene: TRBD2; V gene: TRBV2; clone size: .; J gene: TRBJ2-7; CDR3 DNA: TGTGCCAGCAGTAGGGGACTAGTCTCCTACGAGCAGTACTTC; CDR3 protein: CASSRGLVSYEQYF
D gene: .; V gene: TRBV18; clone size: .; J gene: TRBJ1-4; CDR3 DNA: TGTGCCAGCTCACCCGGGACGGGGATCCTCGGGCGTAATGAAAAACTGTTTTTT; CDR3 protein: CASSPGTGILGRNEKLFF
D gene: .; V gene: TRBV6-1; clone size: .; J gene: TRBJ1-6; CDR3 DNA: TGTGCCAGCAGTGAGACATATCCCCACTATAATTCACCCCTCCACTTT; CDR3 protein: CASSETYPHYNSPLHF
D gene: TRBD1; V gene: TRBV5-6; clone size: .; J gene: TRBJ1-5; CDR3 DNA: TGTGCCAGCAGCGGGGGACAGTTGAATCAGCCCCAGCATTTT; CDR3 protein: CASSGGQLNQPQHF
D gene: .; V gene: TRBV24-1; clone size: .; J gene: TRBJ2-2; CDR3 DNA: TGTGCCACCAGCGCCTTCGGGGGGCTAGGGACCGGGGAGCTGTTTTTT; CDR3 protein: CATSAFGGLGTGELFF
D gene: TRBD2; V gene: TRBV6-2/TRBV6-3; clone size: .; J gene: TRBJ2-1; CDR3 DNA: TGTGCCAGCAGCTCACCGGGACTAGCGGGGGTCAGCTCCTACAATGAGCAGTTCTTC; CDR3 protein: CASSSPGLAGVSSYNEQFF
D gene: .; V gene: TRBV29-1; clone size: .; J gene: TRBJ1-4; CDR3 DNA: TGCAGCGCCGTGGAGGTGGGGGCAACTAATGAAAAACTGTTTTTT; CDR3 protein: CSAVEVGATNEKLFF
D gene: TRBD2; V gene: TRBV19; clone size: .; J gene: TRBJ2-5; CDR3 DNA: TGTGCCAGTAGTCAGGGCGGGGGGCGAGAGACCCAGTACTTC; CDR3 protein: CASSQGGGRETQYF
D gene: .; V gene: TRBV25-1; clone size: .; J gene: TRBJ2-1; CDR3 DNA: TGTGCCAGCAGTGATTTTGGGGTTTTGAGGGCCTACAATGAGCAGTTCTTC; CDR3 protein: CASSDFGVLRAYNEQFF
D gene: TRBD2; V gene: TRBV19; clone size: .; J gene: TRBJ2-3; CDR3 DNA: TGTGCCAGTAGTGTTAGCGGGCCCCCTCGGGATACGCAGTATTTT; CDR3 protein: CASSVSGPPRDTQYF